Detailed here is one T cell receptor beta chain. Its antigen specificity is not known. No base quality information exists; no much larger clone differs at one position. The data derive from a study of cytomegalovirus exposure and HLA in healthy donors (TCRdb year 2017). Looking at the study overall: An earlier analysis of approximately 640 of the donors reported about 250 Gb of sequence data and around 110 million unique TCR beta sequences from 190 million or so T cells. About 300 gigabases of sequencing data and approximately 93 million unique TCR sequences were included in an early release covering about 700 HLA-typed donors. The genetic ancestry cluster associated with self-reported Caucasian donors included about four fifths of the roughly 380 genotyped donors. The study aimed to test whether cataloging public T cell receptors could reveal signatures of past pathogen exposure. Using immunosequencing, the study profiled T cell repertoires from approximately 700 subjects and related those repertoires to cytomegalovirus serostatus. Besides the first cohort of roughly 660 subjects, a separate validation cohort made up of 120 different subjects was used. To predict cytomegalovirus infection status, the study brought together high-throughput TCR immunosequencing, statistical association of individual TCRs with disease status, and machine learning. A later analysis re-examined previously published TCR beta repertoires from about 670 donors and added high-resolution HLA genotyping to investigate patterns of TCR occurrence. The later analysis used no new phenotypic data to find candidate immune exposures, relying instead on TCR beta sequences and their occurrence across donors. An earlier analysis of roughly 580 of the donors used high-throughput TCR beta sequencing to judge whether each TCR beta V gene segment behaved as functional or pseudogenic. Donor age, sex, ethnicity and CMV serostatus were collected together with the repertoire data. In a later genetic analysis, genome-wide SNP genotypes for about 65% of the roughly 670 donors were used, and that subset was treated as a discovery cohort. All discovery cohort repertoires had been generated on a single sequencing platform. Class I and class II HLA loci were covered by the typing at four-digit resolution. Typing coverage differed by locus: A, B, C, DRB1 and DQB1 were typed in about 629-640 donors, DQA1 in around 500, DPA1 in nearly 610, and DPB1 in 472. About five DR-DQ haplotypes were handled as single units for association and clustering because linkage in the cohort was strong. Among approximately 370 genotyped donors of the cohort, an average of around 250,000 unique TCR beta nucleotide sequences was sequenced per donor, of which about 19% were non-productive.

Here is what the overall study found, with its caveats: A further reported finding was that TCR beta sequences accurately predicted the HLA-A and HLA-B alleles for most subjects in the first cohort. In this cohort, only TCR beta chains were sequenced, and detectable features were limited by the absence of alpha or paired-chain data. Across donors, most TCR sequences were observed very rarely, whereas some public TCRs were present in many individuals. At a false discovery rate of 0.05, a later analysis linked roughly 17,000 TCR beta sequences to specific HLA alleles. In a later analysis, HLA-associated TCR beta chains were found to be more clonally expanded and to have lower generation probabilities than equally common non-associated chains. The authors suggested that the approach could potentially be generalized to other disease states and immunological phenotypes. In a later analysis, TCR association rates were found to vary across HLA loci, with the most associated TCRs seen for DRB1 alleles and the fewest for HLA-C alleles. A group of highly shared sequence variants was considered likely to be a technical artifact of the sequencing pipeline. A later analysis found that most CMV-associated TCR beta chains appeared HLA-restricted, with HLA associations seemingly driven largely by CMV exposure. Correlated functional status among segregating V segments might reflect linkage disequilibrium, but an unknown experimental factor could not be ruled out. Immune exposure information for the cohort was limited to CMV serostatus. Some 16 rarely observed V segments, including chromosome 9 orphons, were excluded from the earlier analysis of about 610 of the donors because counts were too low. Broadly in line with IMGT annotations, most TCR beta V segments showed up in productive rearrangements about 87% or about 30% of the time in an earlier analysis of a few hundred of the donors. The presence/absence analyses assumed that sequencing depth was roughly uniform across donors, and that assumption may not be true. Strong co-occurrence of HLA alleles, especially DR and DQ, made assigning TCR associations to individual alleles difficult. Several of the top co-occurrence clusters appeared to be linked to parvovirus B19, influenza, CMV and Epstein-Barr virus, according to a later analysis. The classifier was reported to diagnose cytomegalovirus status with high specificity and sensitivity in both the original cohort and the validation cohort. Because HLA typing was missing for some donors at each locus, association tests included only the typed subset. In a later genetic analysis, a missense DCLRE1C variant was associated with V-gene and J-gene trimming of TCR beta chains, and the association was replicated in an independent cohort. In the study, about 150 TCR beta chains were listed as associated with cytomegalovirus. In vitro tests confirmed that three of the cytomegalovirus-associated TCR beta chains recognize cytomegalovirus antigens. A later genetic analysis reported fewer N-insertions in productive TCRs among donors in an Asian-associated ancestry cluster than the roughly 700-donor mean.

The cohort comprised hundreds of healthy bone marrow donors. Cohort members were all nominally healthy when sampled, although unrecorded immune exposures were likely present. The donor tested CMV seropositive and was one of the 289 seropositive cohort members. Each donor provided a peripheral blood sample, and peripheral blood mononuclear cells were used for TCR beta sequencing. The Qiagen DNeasy Blood Extraction Kit was used to extract genomic DNA from the blood cell samples. The library came from the immunoSEQ multiplex PCR assay. For the multiplex PCR, a mixture combining 60 forward primers for TCR Vbeta segments and 13 reverse primers for TCR Jbeta segments was used. A multiplex PCR assay on genomic DNA amplified the CDR3 region of rearranged TCR beta genes. The amplified TCR beta libraries were sequenced on the Illumina HiSeq System as 87-base-pair reads. Per the authors' processing: Across the 500 to 750 repertoires, a later analysis counted around 80 million unique TCR beta chains, roughly 11 million of which were shared by at least two donors. To remove PCR and sequencing errors, raw reads were error-corrected and collapsed into unique sequences using a nearest-neighbor algorithm that merged closely related sequences. To assign V, D and J gene segments, CDR3 sequences were aligned to IMGT reference sequences. For a sequence to be retained, a match of at least six nucleotides to both a V gene segment and a J gene segment was required. Rearrangements were classified as productive when the CDR3 lacked stop codons and remained in frame with V and J, and all other rearrangements were classified as non-productive. Following IMGT convention, CDR3 was defined as the stretch from the second conserved V-encoded cysteine up to the conserved J-encoded phenylalanine. Sequences without an unambiguous match to a single V gene segment were excluded from the earlier analysis of 450 to 750 of the donors. An earlier analysis of roughly 590 of the donors called V segments functional above 56.7% productive rearrangements and segregating when the between-donor standard deviation exceeded 5%. To diagnose cytomegalovirus status from the catalog of TCR beta chain sequences, a statistical classification framework was built. In a later analysis, TCR nucleotide sequences were compared against IMGT/GENE-DB human TR gene sequences so that V and J genes could be assigned. Using the TCRdist pipeline, a later analysis assigned CDR3 sequences along with most-parsimonious VDJ recombination scenarios. In a later analysis, each TCR beta chain was defined by its CDR3 amino acid sequence together with its V-gene family, and reads lacking a unique V-gene family were excluded. To address suspected cross-contamination and a sequencing artifact, a later analysis removed 450 to 700 highly shared, low-generation-probability nucleotide sequences. In a later analysis, a clonal expansion index was calculated for each public chain from normalized within-repertoire ranks of inferred template counts. In a later analysis, generation probabilities were computed using a VDJ recombination model fitted to out-of-frame rearrangements, and the results were checked against IGoR. Hypergeometric tests were used in a later analysis to score TCR-TCR, TCR-HLA and TCR-CMV co-occurrence, with a repertoire-size bias correction applied to the TCR pairs. In a later analysis, false discovery rates were estimated by permuting HLA or CMV assignments 20 times. A later analysis grouped co-occurring TCRs with DBSCAN, adding TCRdist sequence similarity when clustering within HLA-allele-positive subsets. For co-occurrence clustering, repertoires with fewer than 30,000 or more than 120,000 public chains were excluded, along with 5 or 6 repertoires with anomalous nucleotide sharing. What TCRdb holds here is the immuneACCESS table cut down to in-frame rearrangements. Part of the clones is not present; checked against another copy, under half of the missing clones reflect an unresolved V gene, and the others are unexplained. From that table come the V and J calls and clone size; the DNA was used to work out D and trimming. Across this sample there are 170,000 or so clones, with more than 60% seen only once. The ten largest make up around 3% of the sample.

Sequencing used PBMCs. This receptor was identified in a woman between 50 and 59 years old in good health and CMV-seropositive.

The CDR3 reads CASSPLRTSVAYNEQFF. The nucleotide sequence reads TGTGCCAGCTCACCCCTCCGGACTAGCGTCGCCTACAATGAGCAGTTCTTC. The chain is made from TRBV18 and TRBJ2-1, with 9 central nucleotides matching TRBD2. The germline V gene provides CDR1 KGHSH and CDR2 LQKENI. Reading from cysteine to phenylalanine, the CDR3 counts 17 amino acids. Only CDR3 DNA remains: 51 bases, in frame from the first base. V loses 3 bases at its end and J loses 2 bases; junction bases beyond the gene matches: 8.